This T cell receptor (beta chain) was sequenced for a study of OX40 agonist ivuxolimab in advanced cancers. Findings and limits, study-wide: Low levels of normalized T-cell clonal expansion also appeared in some nonresponders. At 0.1 to 3.0 mg/kg and by week 6, CD4+ and CD8+ T cells in the blood had expanded clonally.

With regard to this clone: The antigen is unknown.

Data came from immunoSEQ multiplex PCR; TCRdb stores just in-frame clones and leaves some out. The sample contains about 75,000 clones, approximately 86% of which appear only once. CDR1 LGHNA and CDR2 YNFKEQ come from the germline V gene. The CDR3 sequence is 16 residues long. V was clipped by 5 bases and J by 7 bases, with 23 bases between them. The sample here was CD4+ or CD8+ T cells sorted from blood, taken in a trial of the OX40 agonist ivuxolimab. V and J are TRBV4-2 and TRBJ1-2; D is unresolved. The sequence was collected from an adult with an advanced solid tumor such as melanoma, head and neck, liver or kidney cancer. The CDR3 sequence is CASSSDFREPRSGYTF. The CDR3, as DNA: TGTGCCAGCAGCTCCGACTTCCGCGAGCCCCGAAGTGGCTACACCTTC.